One and the same sample provided the 6 T cell receptor beta chains below, sequenced in a study of cytomegalovirus exposure and HLA in healthy donors. The data were produced by immunoSEQ multiplex PCR, yet TCRdb's version contains in-frame clones alone and is incomplete. The sample carries over 200,000 clones, roughly 80% recorded once. The sample was PBMCs. The source is a woman aged 18 to 35 in good health and CMV-seronegative.

This rearrangement joins TRBV2 to TRBJ1-3; D unresolved. This CDR3 has 15 amino acids. The V gene's germline CDR1 is SNHLY and CDR2 FYNNEI. Trimming removed 1 base at V and 4 bases at J, with 11 bases between. CDR3 DNA sequence: TGTGCCAGCAGTGAAGGGGCTTTGACAGGAAACACCATATATTTT. It yields the protein CASSEGALTGNTIYF.

The J gene is TRBJ2-7, the V gene TRBV12-5, with D unresolved. The CDR3 is 16 amino acids. Germline V gene data show CDR1 as LGHNT and CDR2 as FRNRAP. Trimming took off 0 bases at V and 7 bases at J, with 19 bases between the two ends. The DNA of the CDR3 is TGTGCTAGTGGTTTGGTGCTGGCTAGGGCCCGCTGGGAGCAGTACTTC. This codes for CASGLVLARARWEQYF. Together with reference TRBV12-5 and TRBJ2-7, the CDR3 gives the full variable domain: DARVTQTPRHKVTEMGQEVTMRCQPILGHNTVFWYRQTMMQGLELLAYFRNRAPLDDSGMPKDRFSAEMPDATLATLKIQPSEPRDSAVYFCASGLVLARARWEQYFGPGTRLTVT.

The rearrangement joins TRBV27 to TRBJ2-1, with D unresolved. From germline, CDR1 is MNHEY and CDR2 SMNVEV (reference sequence). The length of the CDR3 is 14 residues. The CDR3 bases are TGTGCGAGCCGGATGTCCCCAACCTACAATGAGCAGTTCTTC. Amino acids: CASRMSPTYNEQFF.

The chain employs TRBV27 and TRBJ2-6, with 11 nucleotides matching TRBD1. Germline values: CDR1 MNHEY, CDR2 SMNVEV (reference sequence). This CDR3 is built from 18 residues. The V and J ends lost 0 bases and 4 bases, in that order; junction bases with no gene match: 5. CDR3 region: CASSLSGTGGSGANVLTF. CDR3 DNA: TGTGCCAGCAGTTTATCAGGGACAGGGGGATCAGGGGCCAACGTCCTGACTTTC.

This rearrangement joins TRBV18 to TRBJ1-2; D is ambiguous. The CDR3 totals 14 residues. Trimming cost V 4 bases and J 2 bases, with 11 bases left between them. Germline V gene lookup returns CDR1 KGHSH and CDR2 LQKENI. In DNA, the CDR3 is TGTGCCAGCTCACAGAGCGAGATCAACTATGGCTACACCTTC. It encodes CASSQSEINYGYTF.

This chain uses TRBV2 with TRBJ1-2, with a tentative D call TRBD1 (5 bases). V lost 3 bases and J lost 4, with 18 bases in between. Germline-derived CDR1 and CDR2 are SNHLY and FYNNEI. CDR3 length equals 16 residues. The CDR3 spells CASSDWGESRTYGYTF. The CDR3 coding sequence is TGTGCCAGCAGTGACTGGGGCGAATCCCGAACCTATGGCTACACCTTC.